This TCR beta chain is from a study of low-dose radiotherapy and immunotherapy resistance in tumors. Gene-specific TRAV and TRBV primers were used for first-strand cDNA, covering alpha and beta chains. Using a constant-region primer together with a V-primer adapter, TCRs were subjected to roughly 18 PCR cycles of amplification. One entry per CDR3 protein, called by TCRdb with MiXCR from the reads. The table includes about 100,000 distinct CDR3 sequences, around 21% detected once. The CDR3 covers 13 residues. The V gene's germline CDR1 is SGHDN and CDR2 FVKESK. Trimming left V 4 bases short and J 8 bases short, with 14 bases between. This clonotype came up many times. Time point of the sample: after trial treatment. As for treatment: LDRT plus nivolumab, ipilimumab, low-dose cyclophosphamide and aspirin (RACIN trial).

The chain employs TRBV14 and TRBJ1-2; D unresolved. The starting material was PBMCs, obtained after low-dose radiotherapy plus immunotherapy. This receptor was obtained from a male donor with prostate cancer. The CDR3 sequence: CASSRRALKGYTF. The CDR3 DNA reads as TGTGCCAGCAGCCGAAGGGCCCTGAAAGGCTACACCTTC.